Below, one TCR beta chain is given with its context. TCRdb keeps only in-frame clones here, not all; method: immunoSEQ multiplex PCR. The data hold around 90,000 clones, with about 80% observed a single time. The CDR3 extends over 11 amino acids. V dropped 4 bases and J dropped 3 bases, with 4 bases sitting between them. In germline, CDR1 is SGHAT, CDR2 FQDESV (reference sequence). This specimen belongs to a study of blood T cell repertoires in COVID-19. Study context: Samples came from the United States, Italy and Spain, spanning acute and convalescent COVID-19. Nucleic acid was either cDNA or gDNA, and it came from T cells, B-cell-depleted T cells, or PBMCs.

Sequencing was carried out using peripheral blood. V and J are TRBV11-1 and TRBJ2-7; D unclear. The clonotype comes from a human donor in a cohort sampled during active COVID-19. CDR3 DNA: TGTGCCAGCAGCTCTTTCTACGAGCAGTACTTC. The encoded protein is CASSSFYEQYF.